This TCR beta chain is from a study of T cell responses to AZD1222 COVID-19 vaccine. Study details: It was second doses at about 4 or about 12 weeks that were pooled.

The CDR3 is 13 residues long. Germline lookup yields CDR1 LGHDT and CDR2 YNNKEL (reference sequence). The V end lost 0 bases, the J end lost 9 bases, and 9 bases lay between the germline ends. Some clones are missing from TCRdb's copy, which holds only in-frame ones; the method was immunoSEQ multiplex PCR. Among about 120,000 clones, around 87% were seen once, and the ten largest hold 8.5% to 12%. The J gene is TRBJ1-5, the V gene TRBV3-1 (or the pseudogene TRBV3-2); D uncertain. The TCR was taken from an adult in good health. Specimen: peripheral blood, collected on day 0 of AZD1222 vaccination. The CDR3 DNA sequence: TGTGCCAGCAGCCAAGAACCGGATCGGCCCCAGCATTTT. Protein sequence: CASSQEPDRPQHF.